A selection of T cell receptor beta chains follows, all from one sample in a study of cytomegalovirus exposure and HLA in healthy donors. TCRdb's copy holds only in-frame clones and misses some; the assay was immunoSEQ multiplex PCR. The sample includes about 100,000 clones, about 75% seen only once; the top ten take roughly 7.1%. The sample taken for sequencing was PBMCs. These receptors came from a man aged 40-49 years in good health and CMV-seropositive. Each CDR3 is given with its conserved first and last residue. Each record gives: CDR3 length, V gene, D gene, clone size, J gene, CDR3 DNA, CDR3 protein. A D gene is named only where the DNA matches it firmly. Size is omitted from some rows. Given values are once, few, many or a class for expanded clones.

len: 12
v_gene: TRBV2
d_gene: -
abundance: -
j_gene: TRBJ1-5
CDR3nt: TGTGCCAGCAGTGAGGCAGAAAGGCCCCAGCATTTT
CDR3aa: CASSEAERPQHF

len: 15
v_gene: TRBV5-8
d_gene: TRBD1
abundance: -
j_gene: TRBJ1-3
CDR3nt: TGTGCCAGCACCCGACAGGGGGCAGCTGGAAACACCATATATTTT
CDR3aa: CASTRQGAAGNTIYF

len: 16
v_gene: TRBV15
d_gene: TRBD2
abundance: -
j_gene: TRBJ2-3
CDR3nt: TGTGCCACCAGCAGAGGAAGTAGCGGGGCCGCAGATACGCAGTATTTT
CDR3aa: CATSRGSSGAADTQYF

len: 13
v_gene: TRBV9
d_gene: -
abundance: -
j_gene: TRBJ1-2
CDR3nt: TGTGCCAGCAGCGTTGGCGGGGACTATGGCTACACCTTC
CDR3aa: CASSVGGDYGYTF

len: 13
v_gene: TRBV10-3
d_gene: -
abundance: -
j_gene: TRBJ1-1
CDR3nt: TGTGCCATTACAGAGAGCATGAACACTGAAGCTTTCTTT
CDR3aa: CAITESMNTEAFF

len: 17
v_gene: TRBV7-2
d_gene: -
abundance: few
j_gene: TRBJ2-7
CDR3nt: TGTGCCAGCAGCTTAGCGGGGGGGCTAACCCCCTACTACGAGCAGTACTTC
CDR3aa: CASSLAGGLTPYYEQYF

len: 16
v_gene: TRBV4-2
d_gene: -
abundance: -
j_gene: TRBJ2-5
CDR3nt: TGTGCCAGCAGCCAAGATCTCGGGCAGAGCGGAGAGACCCAGTACTTC
CDR3aa: CASSQDLGQSGETQYF

len: 12
v_gene: TRBV2
d_gene: -
abundance: -
j_gene: TRBJ2-3
CDR3nt: TGTGCCAGGAAGGGGGGGGAAGATACGCAGTATTTT
CDR3aa: CARKGGEDTQYF

len: 14
v_gene: TRBV19
d_gene: -
abundance: -
j_gene: TRBJ2-7
CDR3nt: TGTGCCAGTAGTATAGGACTAGAGCCCTACGAGCAGTACTTC
CDR3aa: CASSIGLEPYEQYF

len: 17
v_gene: TRBV5-8
d_gene: TRBD1
abundance: few
j_gene: TRBJ2-1
CDR3nt: TGTGCCAGCAGCGCGGGTGGACCGGGACAGGGGTACAATGAGCAGTTCTTC
CDR3aa: CASSAGGPGQGYNEQFF

len: 14
v_gene: TRBV7-2
d_gene: TRBD1
abundance: -
j_gene: TRBJ1-1
CDR3nt: TGTGCCAGCAGCCCGGACAGGGGGTACACTGAAGCTTTCTTT
CDR3aa: CASSPDRGYTEAFF

len: 16
v_gene: TRBV9
d_gene: -
abundance: -
j_gene: TRBJ1-6
CDR3nt: TGTGCCAGCAGCGGCGGCGACAGCTCCTATAATTCACCCCTCCACTTT
CDR3aa: CASSGGDSSYNSPLHF

len: 12
v_gene: TRBV14
d_gene: -
abundance: -
j_gene: TRBJ2-3
CDR3nt: TGTGCCAGCAGCCTGACATTGAATACGCAGTATTTT
CDR3aa: CASSLTLNTQYF

len: 14
v_gene: TRBV5-6
d_gene: -
abundance: -
j_gene: TRBJ2-7
CDR3nt: TGTGCCAGCAGCTTCCGGGACATTCATTACGAGCAGTACTTC
CDR3aa: CASSFRDIHYEQYF

len: 16
v_gene: TRBV27
d_gene: TRBD1
abundance: -
j_gene: TRBJ1-6
CDR3nt: TGTGCCAGCAGTCCTACAGGGGGCCTTCGGAATTCACCCCTCCACTTT
CDR3aa: CASSPTGGLRNSPLHF

len: 15
v_gene: TRBV18
d_gene: TRBD1
abundance: -
j_gene: TRBJ1-1
CDR3nt: TGTGCCAGCTCACCAAGAACAGGGGATGAAACTGAAGCTTTCTTT
CDR3aa: CASSPRTGDETEAFF

len: 16
v_gene: TRBV7-6
d_gene: -
abundance: once
j_gene: TRBJ1-6
CDR3nt: TGTGCCAGCAGCCGCAATTTGGAGGGCATGAATTCACCCCTCCACTTT
CDR3aa: CASSRNLEGMNSPLHF

len: 13
v_gene: TRBV5-6
d_gene: -
abundance: -
j_gene: TRBJ1-2
CDR3nt: TGTGCCAGCAGCCTGTGGGGGGGAAATGGCTACACCTTC
CDR3aa: CASSLWGGNGYTF

len: 15
v_gene: TRBV7-9
d_gene: -
abundance: -
j_gene: TRBJ2-1
CDR3nt: TGTGCCAGCAGCCCACAGGGTAGGCCGGGCAATGAGCAGTTCTTC
CDR3aa: CASSPQGRPGNEQFF

len: 16
v_gene: TRBV5-1
d_gene: TRBD2
abundance: -
j_gene: TRBJ2-3
CDR3nt: TGCGCCAGCAGCTCAGGAAATAGCGGGGGGACAGATACGCAGTATTTT
CDR3aa: CASSSGNSGGTDTQYF

len: 13
v_gene: TRBV27
d_gene: TRBD1
abundance: -
j_gene: TRBJ1-2
CDR3nt: TGTGCCAGCAGTCCCCGGGACAGGGTGGGCTACACCTTC
CDR3aa: CASSPRDRVGYTF

len: 18
v_gene: TRBV27
d_gene: TRBD1
abundance: -
j_gene: TRBJ2-7
CDR3nt: TGTGCCAGCAGTTTCCAACCCCCCCAGACAGGGTGGTCCTACGAGCAGTACTTC
CDR3aa: CASSFQPPQTGWSYEQYF

len: 13
v_gene: TRBV6-5
d_gene: -
abundance: few
j_gene: TRBJ1-1
CDR3nt: TGTGCCAGCAGTTACTCAAGGACAAATGAAGCTTTCTTT
CDR3aa: CASSYSRTNEAFF

len: 15
v_gene: TRBV5-1
d_gene: TRBD2
abundance: few
j_gene: TRBJ2-1
CDR3nt: TGCGCCAGCAGCTTGGTTGCGGGAGGTCACAATGAGCAGTTCTTC
CDR3aa: CASSLVAGGHNEQFF

len: 13
v_gene: TRBV10-3
d_gene: -
abundance: -
j_gene: TRBJ1-1
CDR3nt: TGTGCCCTCTCCGGGGGAGGCAACACTGAAGCTTTCTTT
CDR3aa: CALSGGGNTEAFF

len: 13
v_gene: TRBV25-1
d_gene: TRBD1
abundance: -
j_gene: TRBJ1-2
CDR3nt: TGTGCCAGCAGTGAAGAGGGGGCGAATGGCTACACCTTC
CDR3aa: CASSEEGANGYTF

len: 16
v_gene: TRBV21-1
d_gene: -
abundance: -
j_gene: TRBJ1-5
CDR3nt: TGTGCCAGCAGCCTTCTTAGGGGGTCAAGCAATCAGCCCCAGCATTTT
CDR3aa: CASSLLRGSSNQPQHF

len: 13
v_gene: TRBV7-6
d_gene: TRBD1
abundance: -
j_gene: TRBJ2-3
CDR3nt: TGTGCCAGCGGCAGGGGGCGAGGTGATACGCAGTATTTT
CDR3aa: CASGRGRGDTQYF

len: 15
v_gene: TRBV15
d_gene: TRBD2
abundance: -
j_gene: TRBJ2-7
CDR3nt: TGTGCCACCAGCAGAGGACGGGGGGGTGAGCTCGAGCGGTACTTC
CDR3aa: CATSRGRGGELERYF

len: 15
v_gene: TRBV2
d_gene: TRBD1
abundance: -
j_gene: TRBJ1-2
CDR3nt: TGTGCCAGCTTAGGACAGGGGAAGGACCTCTATGGCTACACCTTC
CDR3aa: CASLGQGKDLYGYTF

len: 14
v_gene: TRBV7-6
d_gene: -
abundance: -
j_gene: TRBJ1-6
CDR3nt: TGTGCCAGCAGCTCACTCAGCGGGAATTCACCCCTCCACTTT
CDR3aa: CASSSLSGNSPLHF

len: 15
v_gene: TRBV5-1
d_gene: -
abundance: -
j_gene: TRBJ2-3
CDR3nt: TGCGCCAGCAGCTCCGACTATACTATAGCGGCCCCGAAGTATTTT
CDR3aa: CASSSDYTIAAPKYF